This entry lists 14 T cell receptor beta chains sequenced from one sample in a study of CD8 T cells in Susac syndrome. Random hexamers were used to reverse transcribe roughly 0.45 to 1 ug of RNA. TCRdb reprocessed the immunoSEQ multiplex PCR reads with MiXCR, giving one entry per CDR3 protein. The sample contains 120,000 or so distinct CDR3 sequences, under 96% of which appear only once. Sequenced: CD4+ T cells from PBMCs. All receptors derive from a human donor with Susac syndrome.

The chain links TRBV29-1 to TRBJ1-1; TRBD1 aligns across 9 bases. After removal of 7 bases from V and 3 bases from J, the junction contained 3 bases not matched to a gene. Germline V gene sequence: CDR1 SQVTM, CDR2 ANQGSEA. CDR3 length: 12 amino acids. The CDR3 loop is CSGGQGDTEAFF. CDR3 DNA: TGCAGCGGGGGACAGGGCGACACTGAAGCTTTCTTT.

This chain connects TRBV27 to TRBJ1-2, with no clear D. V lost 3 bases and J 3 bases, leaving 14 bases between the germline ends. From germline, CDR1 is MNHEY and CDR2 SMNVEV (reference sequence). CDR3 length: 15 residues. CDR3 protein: CASSFHPAGDYGYTF. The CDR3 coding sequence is TGTGCCAGCAGTTTTCACCCGGCGGGAGACTATGGCTACACCTTC.

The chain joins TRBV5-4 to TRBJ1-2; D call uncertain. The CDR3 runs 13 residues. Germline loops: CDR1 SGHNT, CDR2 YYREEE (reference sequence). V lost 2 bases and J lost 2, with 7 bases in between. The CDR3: CASSFEGNYGYTF. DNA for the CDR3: TGTGCCAGCAGCTTCGAAGGGAACTATGGCTACACCTTC.

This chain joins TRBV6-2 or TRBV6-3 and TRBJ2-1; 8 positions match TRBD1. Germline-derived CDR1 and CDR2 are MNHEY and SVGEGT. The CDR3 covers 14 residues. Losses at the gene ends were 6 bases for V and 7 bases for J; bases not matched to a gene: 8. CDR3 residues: CASSRRTGMNEQFF. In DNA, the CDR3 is TGTGCCAGCAGCCGACGGACAGGGATGAATGAGCAGTTCTTC.

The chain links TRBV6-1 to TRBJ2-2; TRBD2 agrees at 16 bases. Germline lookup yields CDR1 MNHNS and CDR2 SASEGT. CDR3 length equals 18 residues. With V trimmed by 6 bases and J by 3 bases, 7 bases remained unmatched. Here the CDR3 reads CASSLGTSGRVDTGELFF. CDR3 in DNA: TGTGCCAGCAGCCTGGGGACTAGCGGGAGGGTCGACACCGGGGAGCTGTTTTTT.

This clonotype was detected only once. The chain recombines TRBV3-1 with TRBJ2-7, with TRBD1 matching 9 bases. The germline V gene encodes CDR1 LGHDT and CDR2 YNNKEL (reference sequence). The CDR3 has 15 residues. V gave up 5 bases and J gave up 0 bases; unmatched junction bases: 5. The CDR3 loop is CASSFPGQGSYEQYF. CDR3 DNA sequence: TGTGCCAGCAGCTTCCCGGGACAGGGCTCCTACGAGCAGTACTTC.

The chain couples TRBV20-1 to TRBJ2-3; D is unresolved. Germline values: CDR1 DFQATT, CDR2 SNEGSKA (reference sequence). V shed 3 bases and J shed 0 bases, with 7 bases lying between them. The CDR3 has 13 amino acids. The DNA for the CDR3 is TGCAGTGCTAGGACGCCTAGCACAGATACGCAGTATTTT. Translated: CSARTPSTDTQYF.

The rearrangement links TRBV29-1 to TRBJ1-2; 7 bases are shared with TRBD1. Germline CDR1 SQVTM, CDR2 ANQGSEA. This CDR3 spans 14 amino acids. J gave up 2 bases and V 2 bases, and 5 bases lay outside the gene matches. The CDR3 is CSVEHRDRNYGYTF. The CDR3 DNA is TGCAGCGTTGAACACCGGGACAGAAACTATGGCTACACCTTC.

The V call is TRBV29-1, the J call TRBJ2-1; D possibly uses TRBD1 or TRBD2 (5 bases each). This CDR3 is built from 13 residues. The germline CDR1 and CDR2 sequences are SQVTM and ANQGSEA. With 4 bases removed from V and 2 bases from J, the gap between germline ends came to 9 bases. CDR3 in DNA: TGCAGCGTTGCCGGGGACCCCTACAATGAGCAGTTCTTC. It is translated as CSVAGDPYNEQFF.

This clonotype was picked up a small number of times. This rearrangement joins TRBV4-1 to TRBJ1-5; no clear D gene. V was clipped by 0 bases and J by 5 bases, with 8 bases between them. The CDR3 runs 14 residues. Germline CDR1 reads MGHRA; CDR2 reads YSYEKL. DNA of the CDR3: TGCGCCAGCAGCCAAGAGTCCTTTCATCAGCCCCAGCATTTT. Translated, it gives CASSQESFHQPQHF.

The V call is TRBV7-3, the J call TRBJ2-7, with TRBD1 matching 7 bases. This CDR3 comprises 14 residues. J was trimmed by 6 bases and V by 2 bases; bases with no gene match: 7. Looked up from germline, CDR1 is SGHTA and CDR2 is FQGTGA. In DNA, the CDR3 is TGTGCCAGCAGCTTAGTCGCGTCAGGGGGCGAGCAGTACTTC. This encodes CASSLVASGGEQYF.

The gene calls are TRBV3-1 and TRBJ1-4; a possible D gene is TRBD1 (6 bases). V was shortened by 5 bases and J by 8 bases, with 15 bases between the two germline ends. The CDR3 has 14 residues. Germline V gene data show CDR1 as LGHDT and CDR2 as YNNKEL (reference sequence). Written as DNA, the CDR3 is TGTGCCAGCAGCTCGGGGGGGCTTGACGAAAAACTGTTTTTT. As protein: CASSSGGLDEKLFF.

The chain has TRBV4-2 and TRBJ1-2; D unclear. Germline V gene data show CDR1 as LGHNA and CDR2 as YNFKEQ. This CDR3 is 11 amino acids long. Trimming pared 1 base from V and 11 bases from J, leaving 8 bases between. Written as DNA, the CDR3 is TGTGCCAGCAGCCAAGGCCTAAGTTACACCTTC. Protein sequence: CASSQGLSYTF.

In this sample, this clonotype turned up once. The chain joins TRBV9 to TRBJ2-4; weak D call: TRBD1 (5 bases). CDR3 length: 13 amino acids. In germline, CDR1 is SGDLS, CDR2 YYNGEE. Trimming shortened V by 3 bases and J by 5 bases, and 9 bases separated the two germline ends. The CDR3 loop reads CASSGGRENIQYF. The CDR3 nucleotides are TGTGCCAGCAGCGGGGGCCGGGAAAACATTCAGTACTTC.